These T cell receptor beta chains were read from a single sample in a study of CD8+ T cells in alopecia areata. TCRdb keeps only in-frame clones here, not all; method: immunoSEQ multiplex PCR. This table has 120,000 to 150,000 clones, roughly four fifths appearing once. The specimen comprised CD8+ T cells sorted from blood, sampled at week 4, from a patient treated with tofacitinib. The receptors were sampled from a human donor with alopecia areata. CDR3s include the opening cysteine and the closing phenylalanine or tryptophan. The D gene is left open where the match is weak. Not every row has a clone size; where given, it reads once, few, many or a size class.

abundance,v_gene,j_gene,d_gene,CDR3aa,CDR3nt
.,TRBV4-3,TRBJ2-3,TRBD2,CASSQEEGGGPLGTQYF,TGCGCCAGCAGCCAAGAGGAAGGCGGGGGGCCCTTAGGGACGCAGTATTTT
.,TRBV5-1,TRBJ2-6,.,CASSLGEDRWSSGANVLTF,TGCGCCAGCAGCTTGGGGGAGGACAGATGGAGTTCTGGGGCCAACGTCCTGACTTTC
.,TRBV4-3,TRBJ2-7,.,CASSQESGGSYEQYF,TGCGCCAGCAGCCAAGAATCCGGGGGCTCGTACGAGCAGTACTTC
once,TRBV27,TRBJ2-1,TRBD2,CASSLSSGDYNEQFF,TGTGCCAGCAGTTTATCAAGCGGGGACTACAATGAGCAGTTCTTC
.,TRBV27,TRBJ2-7,TRBD1,CASRTGTEGPYEQYF,TGTGCCAGCAGAACCGGGACAGAGGGTCCCTACGAGCAGTACTTC
once,TRBV6-1,TRBJ1-2,.,CASSDVGGVDYGYTF,TGTGCCAGCAGTGATGTGGGGGGAGTCGACTATGGCTACACCTTC
.,TRBV29-1,TRBJ2-5,.,CSVGTLAVETQYF,TGCAGCGTGGGGACACTGGCCGTTGAGACCCAGTACTTC
.,TRBV4-3,TRBJ2-1,.,CASSQDQGREQFF,TGCGCCAGCAGCCAGGATCAGGGCAGGGAGCAGTTCTTC
.,TRBV6-1,TRBJ2-1,TRBD2,CASSDRGDYNEQFF,TGTGCCAGCAGTGACCGGGGGGACTACAATGAGCAGTTCTTC
.,TRBV19,TRBJ2-5,TRBD1,CASSTLDRGVPSQETQYF,TGTGCCAGTAGTACCTTGGACAGGGGAGTACCATCCCAAGAGACCCAGTACTTC
.,TRBV2,TRBJ2-3,.,CASTLGTSRTDTQYF,TGTGCCAGCACCCTAGGGACATCCCGCACAGATACGCAGTATTTT
.,TRBV7-2,TRBJ2-7,TRBD2,CASSLLAGGPAEQYF,TGTGCCAGCAGCTTACTAGCGGGGGGGCCTGCGGAGCAGTACTTC
.,TRBV2,TRBJ2-3,TRBD2,CASSELGPSLAGENTDTQYF,TGTGCCAGCAGTGAACTCGGGCCTTCTCTAGCGGGGGAGAACACAGATACGCAGTATTTT
.,TRBV11-2,TRBJ2-5,.,CASSLVDRSQETQYF,TGTGCCAGCAGCTTAGTAGACAGGTCCCAAGAGACCCAGTACTTC
.,TRBV7-8,TRBJ2-1,.,CASSLRPGVDEQFF,TGTGCCAGCAGCTTGCGCCCAGGGGTTGATGAGCAGTTCTTC
once,TRBV13,TRBJ1-2,.,CASSLRGPTNYGYTF,TGTGCCAGCAGTCTACGGGGACCGACTAACTATGGCTACACCTTC
.,TRBV30,TRBJ2-7,TRBD1,CAWSGDSSYEQYF,TGTGCCTGGAGTGGGGACAGCTCCTACGAGCAGTACTTC
.,TRBV23-1,TRBJ2-7,.,CASSQSRVVELYYEQYF,TGCGCCAGCAGTCAATCGAGGGTAGTAGAACTATACTACGAGCAGTACTTC
.,TRBV11-3,TRBJ2-2,.,CASSSADGELFF,TGTGCCAGCAGCTCAGCCGACGGGGAGCTGTTTTTT
.,TRBV27,TRBJ1-1,.,CASSLSGQGTTEAFF,TGTGCCAGCAGTTTATCGGGCCAGGGGACGACTGAAGCTTTCTTT